This entry concerns a single T cell receptor beta chain. CDR1 is SNHLY and CDR2 is FYNNEI in the germline V gene. The CDR3 length is 14 residues. With V trimmed by 4 bases and J by 5 bases, 4 bases remained unmatched. Profiling relied on immunoSEQ multiplex PCR, and the TCRdb table lists in-frame clones only, not all of them. The sample carries fewer than 800,000 clones, approximately 90% recorded once. The sample originates from a study of shared clonotypes between healthy human individuals. Positively selected for CCR7, the CD45RO-negative cells used as naive CD8 cells excluded terminally differentiated effector memory CD45RA+ cells.

The sequencing sample was made of naive CD8+ T cells sorted from blood. The sequence was obtained from a man between 25 and 39 years old in good health. The chain uses TRBV2 and TRBJ2-2, with 7 bases fitting TRBD1. The CDR3 DNA reads as TGTGCCAGCAGTGGACAGGGAGAAACCGGGGAGCTGTTTTTT. This gives the protein CASSGQGETGELFF.